Given below is one TCR beta chain in context. TCRdb ran MiXCR on the multiplex PCR reads and lists one entry per CDR3 protein. The sample yields about 270,000 distinct CDR3 sequences, 30% to 35% seen once. This sample is part of a study of breast tumors, draining lymph nodes, adjacent tissues. The lymph nodes were axillary draining lymph nodes from breast cancer patients. The CDR3 contains 13 residues. Germline loops: CDR1 LNHNV, CDR2 YYDKDF (reference sequence). V lost 0 bases and J 0 bases, leaving 1 base between the germline ends. The sample was axillary lymph node tissue. V and J are TRBV15 and TRBJ2-3; no clear D. This clonotype was sampled from a female donor with breast cancer. Some clones in this sample may be carry-over from other donors' samples. The CDR3 loop is CATSRDSTDTQYF. DNA of the CDR3: TGTGCCACCAGCAGAGATAGCACAGATACGCAGTATTTT. Looking up the rest from reference TRBV15 and TRBJ2-3 gives the full variable domain: DAMVIQNPRYQVTQFGKPVTLSCSQTLNHNVMYWYQQKSSQAPKLLFHYYDKDFNNEADTPDNFQSRRPNTSFCFLDIRSPGLGDTAMYLCATSRDSTDTQYFGPGTRLTVL.